This is a list of T cell receptor beta chains from one sample in a study of T cells in Graves' hyperthyroidism and ophthalmopathy. From the multiplex PCR reads, TCRdb called clonotypes with MiXCR, one entry per CDR3 protein. Among about 600,000 distinct CDR3 sequences listed, about 15% were seen once. The specimen was blood. Receptor source: a woman between 50 and 59 years old with Graves' ophthalmopathy. The CDR3 runs from the conserved cysteine through the conserved F or W. D genes are given only for firm matches. Only part of the rows carry a size: once, few, many, or a class if the clone is expanded.

size	V	J	D	DNA	CDR3
many	TRBV12-3/TRBV12-4	TRBJ1-5	TRBD1	TGTGCCAGCACTATATCAGGGGGCTATCAGCCCCAGCATTTT	CASTISGGYQPQHF
NA	TRBV20-1	TRBJ2-1	TRBD1	TGCAGTGCGGACAGGGGGCGGAGGTACAATGAGCAGTTCTTC	CSADRGRRYNEQFF
few	TRBV30	TRBJ2-3	NA	TGTGCCTGGAGTCTGGGTGGAGCAGATACGCAGTATTTT	CAWSLGGADTQYF
few	TRBV6-1	TRBJ1-5	TRBD1	TGTGCCAGCAGGGACCTCGGGACAGACCGGAGTCAGCCCCAGCATTTT	CASRDLGTDRSQPQHF
NA	TRBV6-1	TRBJ2-5	NA	TGTGCCAGCAGTGGGTTAGTGGTGGGGACCCAGTACTTC	CASSGLVVGTQYF
few	TRBV5-4	TRBJ2-3	NA	TGTGCCAGCAGCTTGAGTTTCGAAGCGGCAGATAGCACAGATACGCAGTATTTT	CASSLSFEAADSTDTQYF
many	TRBV20-1	TRBJ2-5	TRBD2	TGCAGTGCTAGAGCAGAACTAGCGGGAAGGCAGACCCAGTACTTC	CSARAELAGRQTQYF
many	TRBV30	TRBJ2-2	NA	TGTGCCTGGAGTAACCTCATTCCGGGGGAGCTGTTTTTT	CAWSNLIPGELFF
many	TRBV20-1	TRBJ2-1	TRBD2	TGCAGTGCTAGAGTGACTAGCGGGACCCACTACAATGAGCAGTTCTTC	CSARVTSGTHYNEQFF
many	TRBV12-3/TRBV12-4	TRBJ2-1	NA	TGTGCCAGCATTTCCGGGGGCGGGCCTCCGCCACGGGAGCAGTTCTTC	CASISGGGPPPREQFF
many	TRBV27	TRBJ1-2	NA	TGTGCCAGCAGTTTTTCCCCACCCGCGGGGTATGGCTACACCTTC	CASSFSPPAGYGYTF
many	TRBV14	TRBJ2-5	NA	TGTGCCAGCAGCCAAGAATCCAGGGACCAAGAGACCCAGTACTTC	CASSQESRDQETQYF
many	TRBV7-2	TRBJ2-7	NA	TGTGCCAGCAGCTTAGCGCCTAATAGCCTTACCTACGAGCAGTACTTC	CASSLAPNSLTYEQYF
few	TRBV20-1	TRBJ2-1	TRBD1	TGCAGTGCTTCCGGGACAGGGGACATCTTC	CSASGTGDIF
NA	TRBV7-9	TRBJ2-1	TRBD2	TGTGCCAGCAGCTCGACTAGCGGGTTTGGGAATGAGCAGTTCTTC	CASSSTSGFGNEQFF
many	TRBV5-5	TRBJ1-1	NA	TGTGCCAGCAGCTCAAAGGGGACAAAGAACACTGAAGCTTTCTTT	CASSSKGTKNTEAFF
NA	TRBV6-2/TRBV6-3	TRBJ1-2	NA	TGTGCCAGCATGCGAGACTATGGCTACACCTTC	CASMRDYGYTF
many	TRBV6-2/TRBV6-3	TRBJ2-1	TRBD2	TGTGCCAGCCGAACCGGACTAGCGGGAAATTACAATGAGCAGTTCTTC	CASRTGLAGNYNEQFF
few	TRBV24-1	TRBJ2-5	TRBD1	TGTGCCACCAGTGGTGGGACAGGGGGCAGGGAGACCCAGTACTTC	CATSGGTGGRETQYF
NA	TRBV19	TRBJ1-4	TRBD1	TGTGCCAGTCGACAGGGGAATAATGAAAAACTGTTTTTT	CASRQGNNEKLFF
NA	TRBV20-1	TRBJ2-3	NA	TGCAGTGCTTCCCTACTCCGCACAGATACGCAGTATTTT	CSASLLRTDTQYF
NA	TRBV27	TRBJ1-4	NA	TGTGCCAGCAGCCCCGCAGGACTTGATGAAAAACTGTTTTTT	CASSPAGLDEKLFF
NA	TRBV6-2/TRBV6-3	TRBJ2-3	TRBD2	TGTGCCAGCAGCCTGCTTGTGAGGGGACTAGCGGGAAGGGATACGCAGTATTTT	CASSLLVRGLAGRDTQYF
many	TRBV12-3/TRBV12-4	TRBJ2-7	TRBD2	TGTGCCAGCAGTTATGCGGGAGGGAGGAACGAGCAGTACTTC	CASSYAGGRNEQYF
few	TRBV5-1	TRBJ2-5	TRBD1	TGCGCCAGCAGCTCACAGGGGGCAGAGACCCAGTACTTC	CASSSQGAETQYF
once	TRBV19	TRBJ1-3	NA	TGTGCCAGTAGTCTAACGACAGCGATTTCTGGAAACACCATATATTTT	CASSLTTAISGNTIYF
many	TRBV30	TRBJ1-5	NA	TGTGCCTGGAGTGTGGGCCCTTATAGCAATCAGCCCCAGCATTTT	CAWSVGPYSNQPQHF
many	TRBV7-2	TRBJ2-3	NA	TGTGCCAGCAGCTTAAGCAGGGTGACTAGAACCACAGATACGCAGTATTTT	CASSLSRVTRTTDTQYF
many	TRBV20-1	TRBJ2-3	NA	TGCAGTGCTATAGGGTCCACAGATACGCAGTATTTT	CSAIGSTDTQYF
many	TRBV2	TRBJ2-1	NA	TGTGCCAGCAGTGAAGTGGGGGTTGAGCAGTTCTTC	CASSEVGVEQFF
many	TRBV6-2/TRBV6-3	TRBJ2-1	TRBD2	TGTGCCAGCAGTTACCTGAGACTAGCGGGAGGATACAATGAGCAGTTCTTC	CASSYLRLAGGYNEQFF
many	TRBV5-1	TRBJ2-2	TRBD1	TGCGCCAGTGCTCCGGGACAGGGAGATCTCGCCGGGGAGCTGTTTTTT	CASAPGQGDLAGELFF
many	TRBV5-1	TRBJ2-7	NA	TGCGCCAGCCAAACAGGAGACAGGTACGAGCAGTACTTC	CASQTGDRYEQYF
NA	TRBV12-3/TRBV12-4	TRBJ2-2	NA	TGTGCCAGCAGTTTCTCGCTTTTGTCTTCCGGGGAGCTGTTTTTT	CASSFSLLSSGELFF